The next 25 T cell receptor beta chains were all read from a single sample in a study of blood T cell repertoires in COVID-19. Method: immunoSEQ multiplex PCR; TCRdb's copy keeps in-frame clones and lacks some. The sample lists about 250,000 clones; 83% were seen once. Sequences were obtained from peripheral blood. These receptors were collected from a human donor in a cohort sampled during active COVID-19.

The rearrangement uses TRBV19 and TRBJ2-7, with 8 nucleotides matching TRBD1. From germline, CDR1 is LNHDA and CDR2 SQIVND (reference sequence). CDR3 size: 16 residues. Trimming at V came to 0 bases and at J to 9 bases, leaving 13 bases not matched to a gene. The CDR3 loop is CASSIDLRGAGGLQYF. Written as DNA, the CDR3 is TGTGCCAGTAGTATAGATCTCAGGGGGGCAGGGGGCTTGCAGTACTTC.

The chain uses TRBV5-1 and TRBJ2-3; 8 bases map to TRBD1. The V segment lost 3 bases and the J segment 11 bases; nucleotides outside the gene matches: 8. The CDR3 sequence is 13 residues long. Germline V CDR1 and CDR2: SGHRS, YFSETQ. The DNA for the CDR3 is TGCGCCAGCAGCTCACCTACCGGGACAGGGCAGTATTTT. Translating gives CASSSPTGTGQYF.

This chain connects TRBV6-6 to TRBJ2-1; 11 bases line up with TRBD2. With 5 bases clipped from V and 7 bases from J, the junction kept 4 bases outside the gene matches. Germline CDR1 is MNHNY and CDR2 is SVGAGI (reference sequence). CDR3 length: 14 amino acids. CDR3 residues: CASSPTSGGNEQFF. CDR3 nucleotide sequence: TGTGCCAGCAGTCCCACTAGCGGGGGAAATGAGCAGTTCTTC.

Here the CDR3 reads CSAGRDKAFF. CDR3 nucleotide sequence: TGCAGTGCTGGCCGGGACAAAGCTTTCTTT. The V call is TRBV20-1, the J call TRBJ1-1, with a tentative D call TRBD1 (6 bases). V gave up 5 bases and J gave up 9 bases, with 10 bases separating them. CDR3 length equals 10 residues. Germline V gives CDR1 DFQATT, CDR2 SNEGSKA (reference sequence).

The chain links TRBV24-1 to TRBJ2-3; D is ambiguous. This CDR3 has 14 amino acids. Germline CDR1 is KGHDR and CDR2 is SFDVKD. The V gene lost 4 bases and the J gene lost 3 bases, with 10 bases spanning the gap. For the CDR3, the DNA is TGTGCCACCAGTGAGGGCCTGGGTACAGATACGCAGTATTTT. Amino acid sequence: CATSEGLGTDTQYF.

This clone occurred a few times. The rearrangement joins TRBV7-6 to TRBJ1-5; a possible D gene is TRBD1 (5 bases). V was shortened by 0 bases and J by 2 bases, with 20 bases between the two germline ends. CDR3 length: 19 residues. Germline assignment: CDR1 SGHVS and CDR2 FNYEAQ. CDR3 DNA: TGTGCCAGCAGCTTAGCGGGGGGACTCCGGTGGGGCCGCAATCAGCCCCAGCATTTT. Translating it yields CASSLAGGLRWGRNQPQHF.

The chain recombines TRBV2 with TRBJ1-1; 7 nucleotides match TRBD1. The ends lost 6 bases at V and 2 bases at J; junction bases unmatched: 9. Germline CDR1 is SNHLY and CDR2 is FYNNEI. This CDR3 is 15 amino acids long. DNA for the CDR3: TGTGCCAGCAGGTTGAGGGGACAGACTAACACTGAAGCTTTCTTT. The encoded protein is CASRLRGQTNTEAFF.

This chain connects TRBV30 to TRBJ2-1, with no clear D. V gave up 0 bases and J gave up 8 bases, with 11 bases separating them. Germline V gene lookup returns CDR1 GTSNPN and CDR2 SVGIG (reference sequence). There are 13 residues in the CDR3. This CDR3 is CAWSVSRGDEQFF. CDR3 coding DNA: TGTGCCTGGAGTGTTTCGAGAGGCGATGAGCAGTTCTTC.

The chain couples TRBV2 to TRBJ1-2, with D maybe TRBD1 (5 bases). Germline values: CDR1 SNHLY, CDR2 FYNNEI. The CDR3 consists of 13 residues. V dropped 7 bases and J dropped 7 bases, with 16 bases sitting between them. CDR3 sequence: CASTKTQGGGYTF. DNA for the CDR3: TGTGCCAGCACCAAGACCCAGGGAGGTGGCTACACCTTC. The variable domain in full, completed from reference TRBV2 and TRBJ1-2, reads EPEVTQTPSHQVTQMGQEVILRCVPISNHLYFYWYRQILGQKVEFLVSFYNNEISEKSEIFDDQFSVERPDGSNFTLKIRSTKLEDSAMYFCASTKTQGGGYTFGSGTRLTVV.

Worth noting for this clone: This clone may be a read error of a much larger clone one base away. V is TRBV6-5 and J is TRBJ1-2; D remains ambiguous. Per germline, CDR1 MNHEY and CDR2 SVGAGI. Trimming removed 5 bases at V and 1 base at J, with 2 bases between. This CDR3 spans 11 amino acids. CDR3 nucleotide sequence: TGTGCCAGCAGTCGTAACTATGGCTACACCTTC. Its protein product is CASSRNYGYTF.

V gene TRBV6-4 combines with J gene TRBJ1-4; 8 nucleotides align to TRBD1. Trimming removed 6 bases from V and 3 bases from J; junction bases left unmatched: 12. From germline, CDR1 is MRHNA and CDR2 SNTAGT. The CDR3 runs to 17 residues. In DNA form, the CDR3 reads TGTGCCAGCAGCCGCCCCCCGGACAGGGATCCTAATGAAAAACTGTTTTTT. It translates to CASSRPPDRDPNEKLFF.

This rearrangement joins TRBV30 to TRBJ2-7, with 7 nucleotides matching TRBD2. From germline, CDR1 is GTSNPN and CDR2 SVGIG (reference sequence). With V trimmed by 4 bases and J by 5 bases, 8 bases remained unmatched. The CDR3 runs 13 residues. CDR3 region: CAWTTGGGDEQYF. Written as DNA, the CDR3 is TGTGCCTGGACGACCGGGGGAGGGGACGAGCAGTACTTC.

The chain joins TRBV5-6 to TRBJ1-3; D gene ambiguous. V gave up 3 bases and J gave up 2 bases, with 21 bases separating them. Germline CDR1 and CDR2: SGHDT and YYEEEE. This CDR3 comprises 18 residues. The CDR3 DNA sequence: TGTGCCAGCAGCTCATCCCTCCACCCAGACTACCCTGGAAACACCATATATTTT. Encoded protein: CASSSSLHPDYPGNTIYF.

The chain uses TRBV5-4 and TRBJ1-1; perhaps TRBD1 as D (6 bases). V was trimmed by 2 bases and J by 5 bases, leaving 13 bases between them. The CDR3 contains 14 residues. Germline V gives CDR1 SGHNT, CDR2 YYREEE (reference sequence). CDR3 DNA: TGTGCCAGCAGCTTTCAGGGGCGAGATACTGAAGCTTTCTTT. It codes for CASSFQGRDTEAFF.

This clone came up a few times. This chain joins TRBV6-5 and TRBJ2-7; no clear D. The CDR3 sequence is 13 residues long. V lost 10 bases, J lost 2 bases, and 15 bases lay in between. Germline CDR1 and CDR2: MNHEY and SVGAGI. CDR3 region: CATEHYEAYEQYF. CDR3 sequence (DNA): TGTGCCACTGAACACTACGAAGCCTACGAGCAGTACTTC.

This chain links TRBV28 with TRBJ1-2, with D possibly matching TRBD1 (6 bases). Per the germline V gene, CDR1 is MDHEN and CDR2 is SYDVKM. V was shortened by 9 bases and J by 2 bases, with 7 bases between the two germline ends. This CDR3 contains 11 residues. CDR3 coding DNA: TGTGCCAGTACAGGGAACTATGGCTACACCTTC. Amino acids: CASTGNYGYTF.

V gene TRBV19 combines with J gene TRBJ2-6; TRBD1 matches 7 bases. Germline CDR1 LNHDA, CDR2 SQIVND (reference sequence). V lost 5 bases, J lost 0 bases, and 4 bases stayed unmatched. The CDR3 totals 16 residues. CDR3 DNA sequence: TGTGCCAGTAGTTTGGGACAGAGCTCTGGGGCCAACGTCCTGACTTTC. The encoded protein is CASSLGQSSGANVLTF.

The chain has TRBV11-2 and TRBJ2-3; the match to TRBD2 covers 13 bases. Per the germline V gene, CDR1 is SGHAT and CDR2 is FQNNGV. V dropped 5 bases and J dropped 2; count of bases not matched to a gene: 4. The CDR3 runs to 16 residues. This CDR3 reads CASSLGLAGDTDTQYF. In DNA form, the CDR3 reads TGTGCCAGCAGCCTAGGACTAGCGGGGGACACAGATACGCAGTATTTT.

This clone was detected once. V gene TRBV4-1 combines with J gene TRBJ1-2, with TRBD1 identical over 9 bases. The V segment lost 4 bases and the J segment 6 bases; nucleotides outside the gene matches: 12. Germline loops: CDR1 MGHRA, CDR2 YSYEKL. The CDR3 runs 16 residues. The CDR3 region is CASSPQTTGTGNGYTF. CDR3 in DNA: TGCGCCAGCAGCCCCCAAACTACCGGGACAGGGAATGGCTACACCTTC.

J is TRBJ2-5 and V is TRBV5-1; 7 nucleotides line up with TRBD1. The CDR3 extends over 15 amino acids. V lost 0 bases to trimming and J lost 2 bases; unmatched junction nucleotides: 4. Germline V gives CDR1 SGHRS, CDR2 YFSETQ. In DNA form, the CDR3 reads TGCGCCAGCAGCTTGGCGAGGACAGGACAAGAGACCCAGTACTTC. It codes for CASSLARTGQETQYF.

The chain employs TRBV18 and TRBJ1-2, with 9 bases that match TRBD1. The CDR3 is 15 amino acids. After removal of 3 bases from V and 4 bases from J, the junction contained 6 bases not matched to a gene. Germline CDR1 is KGHSH and CDR2 is LQKENI. The CDR3 reads CASSPDRGSLYGYTF. The CDR3 bases are TGTGCCAGCTCACCTGACAGGGGGTCTCTCTATGGCTACACCTTC.

V is TRBV14 and J is TRBJ2-2; 14 nucleotides line up with TRBD2. The V and J ends lost 0 bases and 0 bases, in that order; junction bases with no gene match: 3. In germline, CDR1 is SGHDN, CDR2 FVKESK. CDR3 length: 19 amino acids. CDR3 residues: CASSQEGTSGGANTGELFF. The CDR3 nucleotides are TGTGCCAGCAGCCAAGAAGGGACTAGCGGGGGAGCGAACACCGGGGAGCTGTTTTTT.

Only one count was recorded for this clone. The V call is TRBV2, the J call TRBJ2-7; 11 bases fit TRBD2. Germline CDR1 reads SNHLY; CDR2 reads FYNNEI. CDR3 size: 15 residues. With V trimmed by 6 bases and J by 0 bases, 4 bases remained unmatched. The chain's CDR3 is CASRRTSGSSYEQYF. The CDR3 DNA sequence: TGTGCCAGCAGAAGGACTAGCGGGTCCTCCTACGAGCAGTACTTC.

Written as DNA, the CDR3 is TGTGCCAGTAGTAGCTTACAGGGGACAGATACGCAGTATTTT. It encodes CASSSLQGTDTQYF. The rearrangement links TRBV19 to TRBJ2-3; TRBD1 agrees at 7 bases. V lost 4 bases and J lost 3; bases outside the gene matches: 4. The germline CDR1 and CDR2 sequences are LNHDA and SQIVND (reference sequence). The CDR3 covers 14 residues.

The rearrangement joins TRBV9 to TRBJ2-7; possible D gene TRBD1, 6 bases. Deletions cut 0 bases from V and 2 bases from J, with 15 bases between. The CDR3 runs 16 residues. CDR1 and CDR2 from the germline V gene are SGDLS and YYNGEE. The CDR3 DNA sequence: TGTGCCAGCAGCGTAGCCCCGGGACACAACACCTACGAGCAGTACTTC. Encoded protein: CASSVAPGHNTYEQYF.